The source of this T cell receptor beta chain is a study of PD-L1 blockade in urothelial cancer. The protocol was immunoSEQ multiplex PCR, while the TCRdb copy is restricted to in-frame clones and leaves out a portion. The sample lists under 90,000 clones, 90% to 95% seen once, with around a tenth in the top ten. This clone was detected once. The CDR3 extends over 14 amino acids. Germline V gene data show CDR1 as SGHRS and CDR2 as YFSETQ. With V trimmed by 4 bases and J by 6 bases, 7 bases remained unmatched. Locally advanced or metastatic urothelial carcinoma was present in patients. The gene calls are TRBV5-1 and TRBJ2-4, with 7 bases aligning to TRBD2. The TCR originated in a man in his 60s with urothelial cancer. The sequenced sample was PBMCs, obtained around atezolizumab (anti-PD-L1) treatment. The CDR3 spells CASSDQGGSNIQYF. The CDR3 nucleotides read TGCGCCAGCAGCGATCAGGGAGGGTCAAACATTCAGTACTTC.